The rows below give T cell receptor beta chains drawn from one sample of a study of OX40 agonist ivuxolimab in advanced cancers. Only in-frame clones appear in the TCRdb table, and some are missing; sequencing was by immunoSEQ multiplex PCR. The sample includes 60,000 to 70,000 clones, around 80% of them seen just once. The sample was CD4+ or CD8+ T cells sorted from blood, taken in a trial of the OX40 agonist ivuxolimab. These receptor sequences come from an adult with an advanced solid tumor such as melanoma, head and neck, liver or kidney cancer. Each CDR3 is given with its conserved first and last residue. Each record gives: D gene, clone size, J gene, V gene, CDR3 protein, CDR3 DNA. A D gene is named only where the DNA matches it firmly. Size values are once, few and many counts, or a class for expanded clones, and some rows have none.

TRBD1 | NA | TRBJ1-2 | TRBV2 | CASSETTGARVGYTF | TGTGCCAGCAGTGAAACGACAGGGGCAAGGGTGGGCTACACCTTC
NA | NA | TRBJ2-2 | TRBV28 | CASSSVVDTGELFF | TGTGCCAGCAGTTCAGTGGTGGACACCGGGGAGCTGTTTTTT
TRBD1 | NA | TRBJ1-1 | TRBV28 | CASSVLSTGGGTEAFF | TGTGCCAGCAGCGTCCTGTCGACAGGGGGAGGCACTGAAGCTTTCTTT
TRBD1 | NA | TRBJ1-1 | TRBV28 | CASTGTVAIEAFF | TGTGCCAGCACCGGGACAGTAGCTATTGAAGCTTTCTTT
NA | NA | TRBJ1-4 | TRBV6-6 | CASSYRGLLEKLFF | TGTGCCAGCAGTTACCGGGGGCTCCTTGAAAAACTGTTTTTT
TRBD2 | NA | TRBJ2-5 | TRBV7-7 | CASSLRGEAQYF | TGTGCTAGCAGCTTACGGGGGGAGGCCCAGTACTTC
NA | once | TRBJ2-3 | TRBV6-5 | CASSPRDTQYF | TGTGCCAGCAGTCCGAGGGATACGCAGTATTTT
NA | few | TRBJ2-1 | TRBV7-2 | CASSLPPGEQFF | TGTGCCAGCAGCTTACCACCCGGTGAGCAGTTCTTC
TRBD2 | NA | TRBJ2-6 | TRBV10-3 | CAIRMTSGTLTGANVLTF | TGTGCCATCAGGATGACTAGCGGGACACTCACTGGGGCCAACGTCCTGACTTTC
NA | NA | TRBJ2-7 | TRBV5-6 | CASSLSADTYEQYF | TGTGCCAGCAGCCTGTCAGCGGACACCTACGAGCAGTACTTC
TRBD2 | NA | TRBJ2-5 | TRBV9 | CASSIGPSGYQETQYF | TGTGCCAGCAGCATCGGTCCTAGCGGCTACCAAGAGACCCAGTACTTC
TRBD2 | NA | TRBJ2-1 | TRBV2 | CASSFKLGLAAGNEQFF | TGTGCCAGCAGTTTTAAGTTAGGACTAGCGGCAGGGAATGAGCAGTTCTTC
NA | NA | TRBJ2-5 | TRBV13 | CASSLEGLAYQETQYF | TGTGCCAGCAGCTTAGAAGGTCTAGCGTACCAAGAGACCCAGTACTTC
TRBD1 | NA | TRBJ2-5 | TRBV5-1 | CASPTGTEQETQYF | TGCGCCAGTCCCACCGGGACAGAGCAAGAGACCCAGTACTTC
NA | NA | TRBJ1-2 | TRBV28 | CASSLDSSGTF | TGTGCCAGCAGTTTGGACTCTTCTGGGACCTTC
NA | NA | TRBJ2-1 | TRBV7-3 | CASSLGRGSSSYNEQFF | TGTGCCAGCAGCTTAGGAAGAGGATCGAGCTCCTACAATGAGCAGTTCTTC
NA | NA | TRBJ2-3 | TRBV5-1 | CASSLELDTQYF | TGCGCCAGCAGCTTGGAATTAGATACGCAGTATTTT
NA | NA | TRBJ2-3 | TRBV5-1 | CASSLKDKLYTDTQYF | TGCGCCAGCAGCTTAAAGGATAAACTATACACAGATACGCAGTATTTT
NA | NA | TRBJ2-7 | TRBV7-2 | CASSLGVAGWYEQYF | TGTGCCAGCAGCTTGGGGGTGGCGGGATGGTACGAGCAGTACTTC
TRBD2 | NA | TRBJ2-1 | TRBV7-2 | CASSLGLAGPNEQFF | TGTGCCAGCAGCTTAGGACTAGCGGGACCCAATGAGCAGTTCTTC
TRBD2 | NA | TRBJ2-2 | TRBV5-1 | CASSLGLAGPGELFF | TGCGCCAGCAGCTTGGGCCTAGCGGGACCCGGGGAGCTGTTTTTT
NA | NA | TRBJ2-1 | TRBV5-5 | CASSLVPANEQFF | TGTGCCAGCAGCTTGGTACCGGCCAATGAGCAGTTCTTC
TRBD2 | NA | TRBJ2-5 | TRBV28 | CASIGGRAGTQYF | TGTGCCAGCATAGGCGGGAGGGCAGGGACCCAGTACTTC
NA | NA | TRBJ1-2 | TRBV7-9 | CASSLSRELLYGYTF | TGTGCCAGCAGCTTATCCAGGGAACTATTATATGGCTACACCTTC
NA | NA | TRBJ2-1 | TRBV27 | CASTSLGLLNNEQFF | TGTGCCAGCACCTCCCTCGGACTACTTAACAATGAGCAGTTCTTC
NA | NA | TRBJ1-2 | TRBV4-1 | CASSQAGGEGVYGYTF | TGCGCCAGCAGCCAAGCCGGGGGAGAAGGCGTCTATGGCTACACCTTC
NA | medium-sized | TRBJ1-1 | TRBV11-1 | CASSLGQIMNTEAFF | TGTGCCAGCAGCTTAGGACAGATCATGAACACTGAAGCTTTCTTT
NA | once | TRBJ2-7 | TRBV23-1 | CASSQSSSYEQYF | TGCGCCAGCAGTCAAAGTAGCTCCTACGAGCAGTACTTC
TRBD2 | NA | TRBJ2-1 | TRBV15 | CATSERAGRAASEQFF | TGTGCCACCAGCGAGAGGGCGGGGAGGGCCGCGAGTGAGCAGTTCTTC
NA | NA | TRBJ1-4 | TRBV13 | CASSLAGKLFF | TGTGCCAGCAGCTTAGCCGGAAAACTGTTTTTT
TRBD2 | NA | TRBJ2-1 | TRBV11-3 | CASSLSGKFNDEQFF | TGTGCCAGCAGCTTAAGCGGGAAGTTTAACGATGAGCAGTTCTTC
NA | few | TRBJ1-5 | TRBV28 | CASRIARQPQHF | TGTGCCAGCAGAATTGCTCGTCAGCCCCAGCATTTT
NA | few | TRBJ2-7 | TRBV19 | CASSISLGREQYF | TGTGCCAGTAGTATAAGTTTAGGGCGCGAGCAGTACTTC
TRBD1 | NA | TRBJ2-7 | TRBV27 | CASSLLGTGVREQYF | TGTGCCAGCAGTTTATTAGGGACAGGGGTTAGGGAGCAGTACTTC
NA | NA | TRBJ2-3 | TRBV7-8 | CASSLLQGTLGKQYF | TGTGCCAGCAGCTTACTACAGGGAACCCTAGGGAAGCAGTATTTT
NA | NA | TRBJ2-7 | TRBV27 | CASSLFSPGRPYEQYF | TGTGCCAGCAGTTTATTTTCCCCGGGACGACCCTACGAGCAGTACTTC
NA | NA | TRBJ1-5 | TRBV6-6 | CASSREGNQPQHF | TGTGCCAGCAGTAGGGAGGGTAATCAGCCCCAGCATTTT
TRBD1 | NA | TRBJ1-2 | TRBV28 | CASRWMTGDLTF | TGTGCCAGCAGGTGGATGACAGGGGACCTCACCTTC
TRBD2 | NA | TRBJ2-3 | TRBV4-1 | CASSQRTRGYTDTQYF | TGCGCCAGCAGCCAGAGGACTAGAGGATACACAGATACGCAGTATTTT
NA | few | TRBJ2-2 | TRBV5-1 | CASSRTGYAGELFF | TGCGCCAGCAGCCGAACAGGGTACGCCGGGGAGCTGTTTTTT
NA | NA | TRBJ2-3 | TRBV6-6 | CASSSPDHPDTQYF | TGTGCCAGCAGTTCCCCAGACCACCCAGATACGCAGTATTTT
NA | few | TRBJ2-5 | TRBV5-1 | CASRESDQETQYF | TGCGCCAGCAGGGAAAGCGACCAAGAGACCCAGTACTTC
NA | NA | TRBJ2-5 | TRBV11-2 | CASSASRAGQETQYF | TGTGCCAGCAGCGCGTCTAGGGCGGGCCAAGAGACCCAGTACTTC
NA | NA | TRBJ2-7 | TRBV7-2 | CASSLPSLNEQYF | TGTGCCAGCAGCTTACCTAGCTTAAACGAGCAGTACTTC
TRBD1 | once | TRBJ2-5 | TRBV30 | CAWSRDRETQYF | TGTGCCTGGAGTAGGGACAGAGAGACCCAGTACTTC
NA | once | TRBJ1-4 | TRBV4-2 | CASSQDGQGSEKLFF | TGTGCCAGCAGCCAAGACGGGCAGGGGAGTGAAAAACTGTTTTTT
NA | NA | TRBJ1-2 | TRBV5-1 | CASSPTQGLGGYTF | TGCGCCAGCAGCCCAACCCAGGGTTTGGGGGGCTACACCTTC
TRBD2 | NA | TRBJ2-1 | TRBV5-4 | CASSHPGGQEQFF | TGTGCCAGCAGCCACCCGGGGGGGCAGGAGCAGTTCTTC
NA | NA | TRBJ2-7 | TRBV4-1 | CASSQEPPPSRQYF | TGCGCCAGCAGCCAAGAACCCCCCCCTTCGAGGCAGTACTTC
NA | once | TRBJ1-3 | TRBV6-5 | CASTSGWDSGNTIYF | TGTGCCAGCACCTCGGGGTGGGATTCTGGAAACACCATATATTTT
NA | once | TRBJ2-2 | TRBV21-1 | CARTPGSSGELFF | TGTGCCAGGACCCCAGGGTCGTCCGGGGAGCTGTTTTTT
TRBD2 | NA | TRBJ2-7 | TRBV7-2 | CASSVSGSSYEQYF | TGTGCCAGCAGCGTTAGCGGGAGCTCCTACGAGCAGTACTTC
NA | once | TRBJ1-1 | TRBV19 | CASSMERGNTEAFF | TGTGCCAGTAGTATGGAACGGGGGAACACTGAAGCTTTCTTT